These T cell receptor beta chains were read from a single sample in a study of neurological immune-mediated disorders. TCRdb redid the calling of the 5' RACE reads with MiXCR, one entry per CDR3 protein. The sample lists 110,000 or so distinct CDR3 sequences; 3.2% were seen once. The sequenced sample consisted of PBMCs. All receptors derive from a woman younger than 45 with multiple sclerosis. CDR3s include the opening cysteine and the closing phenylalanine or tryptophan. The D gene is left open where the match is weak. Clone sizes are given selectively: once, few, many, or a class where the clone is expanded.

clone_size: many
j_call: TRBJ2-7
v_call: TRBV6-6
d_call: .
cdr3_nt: TGTGCCAGCAGTCTGCAGGGAACCAACTCGTACGAGCAGTACTTC
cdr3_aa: CASSLQGTNSYEQYF

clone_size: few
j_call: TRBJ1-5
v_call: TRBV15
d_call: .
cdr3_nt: TGTGCCACCAGTGTGCAGGGCTTCGATCAGCCCCAGCATTTT
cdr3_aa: CATSVQGFDQPQHF

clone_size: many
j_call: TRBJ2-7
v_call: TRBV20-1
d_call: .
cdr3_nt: TGCAGTGCTATAAGCATGGGGGCGACCTACGAGCAGTACTTC
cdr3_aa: CSAISMGATYEQYF

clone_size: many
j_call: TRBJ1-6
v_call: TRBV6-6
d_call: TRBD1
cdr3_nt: TGTGCCAGCAGTGGACAGGGGATCGGTTCACCCCTCCACTTT
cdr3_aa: CASSGQGIGSPLHF

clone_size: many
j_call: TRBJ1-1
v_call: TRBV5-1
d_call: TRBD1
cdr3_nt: TGCGCCAGCAGCCATCCCGAGGGGACAGGGAACACTGAAGCTTTCTTT
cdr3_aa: CASSHPEGTGNTEAFF

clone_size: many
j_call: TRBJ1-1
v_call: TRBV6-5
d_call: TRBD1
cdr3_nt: TGTGCCAGCAGCTCCGCAGGGGGATACACTGAAGCTTTCTTT
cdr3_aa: CASSSAGGYTEAFF

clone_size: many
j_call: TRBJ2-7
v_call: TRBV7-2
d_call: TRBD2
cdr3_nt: TGTGCCAGCAGCTTCGGCGGGGGGGCTTACGAGCAGTACTTC
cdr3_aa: CASSFGGGAYEQYF

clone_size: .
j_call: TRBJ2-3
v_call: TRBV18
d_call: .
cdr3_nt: TGTGCCAGCTCACCTCGGGGGCCAGATACGCAGTATTTT
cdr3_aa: CASSPRGPDTQYF

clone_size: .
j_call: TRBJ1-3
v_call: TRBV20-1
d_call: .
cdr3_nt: TGCAGTGCGAGATCGAGAAACACCATATATTTT
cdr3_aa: CSARSRNTIYF

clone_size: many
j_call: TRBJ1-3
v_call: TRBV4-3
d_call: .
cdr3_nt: TGCGCCAGCAGCCAAGAAGCCCAAGGGGTCTCTGGAAACACCATATATTTT
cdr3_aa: CASSQEAQGVSGNTIYF

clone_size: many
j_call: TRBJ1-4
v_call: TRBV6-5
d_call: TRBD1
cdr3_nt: TGTGCCAGCAGTTACTCACGGACAGGAGGAGTAGCTAATGAAAAACTGTTTTTT
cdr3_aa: CASSYSRTGGVANEKLFF

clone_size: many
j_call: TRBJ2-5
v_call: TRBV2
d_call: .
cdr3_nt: TGTGCCAGCAGTGAAGCGCTTCGAGGGACCCAGTACTTC
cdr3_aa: CASSEALRGTQYF

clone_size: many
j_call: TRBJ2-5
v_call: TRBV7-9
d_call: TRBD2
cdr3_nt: TGTGCCAGCAGCACAGGGACTAGCGGGAGAATTGATGAAGAGACCCAGTACTTC
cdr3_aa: CASSTGTSGRIDEETQYF

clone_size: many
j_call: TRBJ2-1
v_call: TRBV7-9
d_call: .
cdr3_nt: TGTGCCACCAGATTGGGCCGCCCGAGGGACAATGAGCAGTTCTTC
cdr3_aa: CATRLGRPRDNEQFF

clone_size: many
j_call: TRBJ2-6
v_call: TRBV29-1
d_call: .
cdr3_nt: TGCAGCGTGGTCGCTTTGAGCTCTGGGGCCAACGTCCTGACTTTC
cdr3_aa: CSVVALSSGANVLTF

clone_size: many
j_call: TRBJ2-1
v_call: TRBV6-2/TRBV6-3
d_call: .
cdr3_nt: TGTGCCAGCAGTAGCGGGCTATACAATGAGCAGTTCTTC
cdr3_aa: CASSSGLYNEQFF

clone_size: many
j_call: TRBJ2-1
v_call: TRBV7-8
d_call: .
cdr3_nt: TGTGCCAGCAGCTTATTGGCGGAAACCAATGAGCAGTTCTTC
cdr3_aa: CASSLLAETNEQFF

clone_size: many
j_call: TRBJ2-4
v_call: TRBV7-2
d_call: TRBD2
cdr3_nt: TGTGCCAGCAGCCCACACCTAGCGGGGGCCGGAGCCAAAAACATTCAGTACTTC
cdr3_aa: CASSPHLAGAGAKNIQYF

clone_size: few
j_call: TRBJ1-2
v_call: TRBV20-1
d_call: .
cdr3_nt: TGCAGTGCTATCGGGGTGTACAACTATGGCTACACCTTC
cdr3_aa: CSAIGVYNYGYTF

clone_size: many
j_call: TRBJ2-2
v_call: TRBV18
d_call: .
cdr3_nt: TGTGCCAGCTCACCAGCAGTTTCCGGGGAGCTGTTTTTT
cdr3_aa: CASSPAVSGELFF

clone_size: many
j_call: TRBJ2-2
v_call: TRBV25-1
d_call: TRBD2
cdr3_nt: TGTGCCAGCAGTGCTTTGCGGGGGGGAGACACCGGGGAGCTGTTTTTT
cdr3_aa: CASSALRGGDTGELFF

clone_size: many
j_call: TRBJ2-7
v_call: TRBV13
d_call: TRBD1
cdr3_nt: TGTGCCAGCAGCTCGACCGGGACAGGGTCCTACGAGCAGTACTTC
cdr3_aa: CASSSTGTGSYEQYF

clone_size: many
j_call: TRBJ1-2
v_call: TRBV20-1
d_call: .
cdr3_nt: TGCAGTGCTAGACGTGAATTTTATGGCTACACCTTC
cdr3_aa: CSARREFYGYTF

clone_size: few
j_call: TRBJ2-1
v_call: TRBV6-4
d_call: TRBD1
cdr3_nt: TGTGCCACCAGTGACAGGACAGGGGGCACCAATGAGCAGTTCTTC
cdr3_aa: CATSDRTGGTNEQFF